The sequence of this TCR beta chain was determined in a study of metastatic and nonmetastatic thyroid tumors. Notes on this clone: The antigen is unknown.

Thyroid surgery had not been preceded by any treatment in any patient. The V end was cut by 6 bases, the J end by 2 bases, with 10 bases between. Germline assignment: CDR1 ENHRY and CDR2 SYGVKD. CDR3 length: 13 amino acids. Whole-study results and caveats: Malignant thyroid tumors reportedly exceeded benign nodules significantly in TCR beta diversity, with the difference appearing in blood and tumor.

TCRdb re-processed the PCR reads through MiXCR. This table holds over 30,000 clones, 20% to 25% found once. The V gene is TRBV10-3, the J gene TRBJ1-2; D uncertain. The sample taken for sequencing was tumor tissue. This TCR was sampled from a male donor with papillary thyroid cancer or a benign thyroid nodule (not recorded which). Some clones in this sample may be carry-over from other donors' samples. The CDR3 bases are TGTGCCATCAGCTTGGACCCAAACTATGGCTACACCTTC. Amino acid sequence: CAISLDPNYGYTF.